The 27 T cell receptor beta chains listed next were all sequenced from one sample in a study of T cell responses to AZD1222 COVID-19 vaccine. TCRdb keeps only in-frame clones here, not all; method: immunoSEQ multiplex PCR. Among 150,000 to 200,000 clones listed, 85% to 95% were seen once. The sequencing used peripheral blood, collected on day 0 of AZD1222 vaccination. These receptors were obtained from an adult in good health.

The V call is TRBV4-1, the J call TRBJ1-1, with D perhaps TRBD1 (6 bases). This CDR3 contains 15 residues. Deletions cut 6 bases from V and 6 bases from J, with 20 bases between. Germline CDR1 MGHRA, CDR2 YSYEKL. CDR3 bases: TGCGCCAGCAGTCACAGGACAGCAAACCTCCCTGAAGCTTTCTTT. Its protein is CASSHRTANLPEAFF.

CDR3 sequence (DNA): TGTGCCAGCAGCTTTGCAGCGGAGGCGCAGCGGACGCAGTATTTT. The encoded protein is CASSFAAEAQRTQYF. The J gene is TRBJ2-3, the V gene TRBV5-4; D may be TRBD2 (5 bases). The V end lost 2 bases, the J end lost 9 bases, and 19 bases lay between the germline ends. Germline V lookup: CDR1 SGHNT, CDR2 YYREEE (reference sequence). This CDR3 spans 15 amino acids.

The chain links TRBV5-6 to TRBJ1-4, with D uncertain. CDR3 length: 16 amino acids. Trimming stripped 0 bases from V and 4 bases from J, with 13 bases between. Germline assignment: CDR1 SGHDT and CDR2 YYEEEE. The DNA for the CDR3 is TGTGCCAGCAGCTTGGCGGGGATTCGCCATAATGAAAAACTGTTTTTT. This encodes CASSLAGIRHNEKLFF.

This chain links TRBV25-1 with TRBJ2-3; 9 nucleotides match TRBD2. Trimming took 4 bases from V and 2 from J; bases not matched to a gene: 1. Germline CDR1 MGHDK, CDR2 SYGVNS. The CDR3 extends over 14 amino acids. CDR3 sequence: CASSGLADTDTQYF. In DNA, the CDR3 is TGTGCCAGCAGTGGACTAGCGGACACAGATACGCAGTATTTT.

This clone has only one observation. V usage is TRBV11-3 and J usage is TRBJ2-5; D gene ambiguous. This CDR3 contains 16 residues. V was shortened by 0 bases and J by 6 bases, with 17 bases between the two germline ends. Looked up from germline, CDR1 is SGHNT and CDR2 is YENEEA. The CDR3 here is CASSLEPPPGAQTQYF. CDR3 in DNA: TGTGCCAGCAGCTTAGAACCACCCCCAGGCGCCCAGACCCAGTACTTC.

In its sample, this clone was seen once. The rearrangement joins TRBV5-1 to TRBJ1-2; no clear D gene. The V end lost 2 bases, the J end lost 4 bases, and 15 bases lay between the germline ends. The CDR3 has 15 residues. Germline V gene lookup returns CDR1 SGHRS and CDR2 YFSETQ. The CDR3 loop is CASSLAGDVAYGYTF. For the CDR3, the DNA is TGCGCCAGCAGCTTAGCCGGGGATGTCGCCTATGGCTACACCTTC. Variable domain in full (rest from reference TRBV5-1 and TRBJ1-2): KAGVTQTPRYLIKTRGQQVTLSCSPISGHRSVSWYQQTPGQGLQFLFEYFSETQRNKGNFPGRFSGRQFSNSRSEMNVSTLELGDSALYLCASSLAGDVAYGYTFGSGTRLTVV.

This clone is a singleton in its sample. V usage is TRBV19 and J usage is TRBJ1-2; D might be TRBD1 (5 bases). V dropped 1 base and J dropped 6 bases, with 18 bases sitting between them. This CDR3 contains 16 residues. Germline V CDR1 and CDR2: LNHDA, SQIVND (reference sequence). The CDR3 nucleotides are TGTGCCAGTAGTATAGTTCTCGGGTCTACGGGACATGGCTACACCTTC. Its translation is CASSIVLGSTGHGYTF.

CDR3 DNA: TGCGCCAGCAAACGGTCGGGGGAAGAGGGGTATGGCTACACCTTC. Its protein product is CASKRSGEEGYGYTF. J is TRBJ1-2 and V is TRBV5-1, with D maybe TRBD1 (5 bases). The germline V gene has CDR1 SGHRS and CDR2 YFSETQ. CDR3 length: 15 amino acids. With 6 bases removed from V and 5 bases from J, the gap between germline ends came to 20 bases.

The V gene is TRBV19, the J gene TRBJ2-2; D gene unclear. CDR3 length: 13 amino acids. The germline V gene has CDR1 LNHDA and CDR2 SQIVND (reference sequence). The V gene lost 3 bases and the J gene lost 3 bases, with 5 bases spanning the gap. The CDR3 DNA reads TGTGCCAGTAGTATCCGGGACACCGGGGAGCTGTTTTTT. Protein product: CASSIRDTGELFF.

The chain is built from TRBV5-4 and TRBJ2-2; D remains ambiguous. Germline assignment: CDR1 SGHNT and CDR2 YYREEE (reference sequence). There are 12 residues in the CDR3. V shed 5 bases and J shed 5 bases, with 7 bases lying between them. The CDR3 loop reads CASSPRTGELFF. The CDR3 coding sequence is TGTGCCAGCAGTCCTAGGACCGGGGAGCTGTTTTTT.

The chain recombines TRBV5-8 with TRBJ1-5; D uncertain. Germline V lookup: CDR1 SGHTS, CDR2 YDEGEE. Trimming shortened V by 5 bases and J by 6 bases, and 24 bases separated the two germline ends. The CDR3 consists of 17 residues. The CDR3 is CASREDVLNRVGQPQHF. As DNA, the CDR3 is TGTGCCAGCAGGGAAGATGTCCTCAATCGAGTCGGTCAGCCCCAGCATTTT.

The chain recombines TRBV27 with TRBJ2-1, with TRBD2 matching 15 bases. CDR3 length equals 18 residues. Trimming took 4 bases from V and 0 from J; bases not matched to a gene: 4. CDR1 and CDR2 from the germline V gene are MNHEY and SMNVEV (reference sequence). This chain's CDR3 is CASSSGLAGGPSYNEQFF. CDR3 bases: TGTGCCAGCAGTTCGGGACTAGCGGGAGGCCCCTCCTACAATGAGCAGTTCTTC.

The chain uses TRBV10-3 and TRBJ1-1, with no clear D. The CDR3 sequence is 13 residues long. Trimming pared 6 bases from V and 1 base from J, leaving 9 bases between. Germline V gene sequence: CDR1 ENHRY, CDR2 SYGVKD. In DNA, the CDR3 is TGTGCCATCAGCTACGACGGGAACACTGAAGCTTTCTTT. Encoded protein: CAISYDGNTEAFF.

The chain recombines TRBV5-4 with TRBJ1-2; D perhaps matches TRBD1 (6 bases). This CDR3 region has 15 residues. Germline CDR1 reads SGHNT; CDR2 reads YYREEE (reference sequence). V was clipped by 0 bases and J by 1 base, with 10 bases between them. DNA of the CDR3: TGTGCCAGCAGCTTGGACAGGGCCATTAACTATGGCTACACCTTC. Protein: CASSLDRAINYGYTF.

This clone turned up a few times. The chain employs TRBV10-1 and TRBJ2-1; 13 bases align to TRBD2. Per germline, CDR1 WNHNN and CDR2 SYGVQD (reference sequence). The CDR3 has 15 amino acids. The ends lost 0 bases at V and 9 bases at J; junction bases unmatched: 2. The CDR3, as DNA: TGCGCCAGCAGTGAGTCGACTAGCGGGAGGAGTGAGCAGTTCTTC. Its translation: CASSESTSGRSEQFF.

The V and J genes are TRBV3-1 (or the pseudogene TRBV3-2) and TRBJ1-2; D is perhaps TRBD1 (5 bases). V dropped 0 bases and J dropped 5 bases, with 16 bases sitting between them. CDR3 size: 16 residues. From germline, CDR1 is LGHDT and CDR2 YNNKEL (reference sequence). The CDR3 bases are TGTGCCAGCAGCCAAGATAGGAGGGGCAGAGTATATGGCTACACCTTC. This codes for CASSQDRRGRVYGYTF.

The chain uses TRBV10-3 and TRBJ1-2, with D possibly TRBD1 on 6 matching bases. Germline CDR1 and CDR2: ENHRY and SYGVKD. Trimming shortened V by 0 bases and J by 2 bases, and 16 bases separated the two germline ends. This CDR3 spans 17 amino acids. CDR3: CAISESKIGRGNYGYTF. Written as DNA, the CDR3 is TGTGCCATCAGTGAGTCCAAAATAGGGAGGGGGAACTATGGCTACACCTTC.

This chain joins TRBV19 and TRBJ2-7; D possibly corresponds to TRBD1 (6 bases). CDR3 size: 13 residues. V lost 7 bases and J lost 6, with 16 bases in between. Germline CDR1 and CDR2: LNHDA and SQIVND (reference sequence). The CDR3 reads CASTKTGSAEQYF. Written as DNA, the CDR3 is TGTGCCAGTACCAAAACAGGGTCTGCCGAGCAGTACTTC.

The chain uses TRBV7-9 and TRBJ2-3; D is perhaps TRBD2 (5 bases). CDR1 SEHNR and CDR2 FQNEAQ come from the germline V gene (reference sequence). V lost 4 bases and J lost 1, with 21 bases in between. The CDR3 loop spans 18 amino acids. CDR3 in DNA: TGTGCCAGCAGCTCCAATTCCGACCCTCAGCGGCGCACAGATACGCAGTATTTT. Translated, it gives CASSSNSDPQRRTDTQYF.

The J gene is TRBJ2-7, the V gene TRBV18; 9 bases are shared with TRBD1. Looked up from germline, CDR1 is KGHSH and CDR2 is LQKENI. The CDR3 contains 15 residues. Germline trimming cut 3 bases from V and 6 bases from J; bases unmatched to any gene: 9. The CDR3 spells CASSPQTNRGLEQYF. DNA for the CDR3: TGTGCCAGCTCACCGCAGACCAACAGGGGGCTCGAGCAGTACTTC. Supplemented by reference TRBV18 and TRBJ2-7, the full variable domain reads NAGVMQNPRHLVRRRGQEARLRCSPMKGHSHVYWYRQLPEEGLKFMVYLQKENIIDESGMPKERFSAEFPKEGPSILRIQQVVRGDSAAYFCASSPQTNRGLEQYFGPGTRLTVT.

This chain links TRBV19 with TRBJ1-5; no definite D call. The CDR3 totals 15 residues. Trimming removed 8 bases at V and 2 bases at J, with 16 bases between. The germline V gene has CDR1 LNHDA and CDR2 SQIVND (reference sequence). CDR3 sequence reads: CASYEGLTGNQPQHF. CDR3 nucleotide sequence: TGTGCCAGTTACGAGGGCCTAACTGGCAATCAGCCCCAGCATTTT.

About this clone itself: Other DNA variants within this sample encode the same CDR3. V and J are TRBV12-3 or TRBV12-4 and TRBJ1-1, with D hard to call. The CDR3 runs 13 residues. Trimming removed 2 bases at V and 0 bases at J, with 4 bases between. The CDR3 DNA is TGTGCCAGCAGTTTAAACTTGAACACTGAAGCTTTCTTT. Translating gives CASSLNLNTEAFF.

This clone has just one count. The V call is TRBV6-5, the J call TRBJ1-4; 8 bases map to TRBD1. The CDR3 is made up of 15 amino acids. Germline values: CDR1 MNHEY, CDR2 SVGAGI. V lost 4 bases to trimming and J lost 4 bases; unmatched junction nucleotides: 5. In nucleotides, the CDR3 is TGTGCCAGCAGTTCTGGGGACAGGAGTAATGAAAAACTGTTTTTT. This codes for CASSSGDRSNEKLFF.

The chain uses TRBV10-3 and TRBJ1-5; D is unclear. V was trimmed by 4 bases and J by 4 bases, leaving 8 bases between them. Germline V gene data show CDR1 as ENHRY and CDR2 as SYGVKD. The CDR3 runs to 13 residues. The CDR3 spells CAISGTENQPQHF. The CDR3 nucleotides read TGTGCCATCAGTGGGACTGAGAATCAGCCCCAGCATTTT.

The chain has TRBV5-1 and TRBJ2-7; D is unresolved. Germline V gene data show CDR1 as SGHRS and CDR2 as YFSETQ. The V gene lost 0 bases and the J gene lost 3 bases, with 7 bases spanning the gap. CDR3 length: 13 residues. The CDR3 DNA reads as TGCGCCAGCAGCTTGGTGGGGAACTACGAGCAGTACTTC. Residues: CASSLVGNYEQYF.

V is TRBV11-3 and J is TRBJ2-2; tentatively, D is TRBD1 (5 bases). The germline gives CDR1 SGHNT, CDR2 YENEEA. The CDR3 loop spans 13 amino acids. Trimming stripped 4 bases from V and 4 bases from J, with 7 bases between. The CDR3 loop is CASSSQGTGELFF. The CDR3 DNA follows: TGTGCCAGCAGCTCGCAGGGCACCGGGGAGCTGTTTTTT.

The chain uses TRBV7-9 and TRBJ2-7; TRBD1 agrees at 9 bases. The length of the CDR3 is 13 residues. Trimming at V came to 8 bases and at J to 5 bases, leaving 7 bases not matched to a gene. Germline V gene lookup returns CDR1 SEHNR and CDR2 FQNEAQ (reference sequence). The CDR3 spells CASGTGPSHEQYF. CDR3 nucleotides: TGTGCCAGCGGGACAGGGCCCAGCCACGAGCAGTACTTC.